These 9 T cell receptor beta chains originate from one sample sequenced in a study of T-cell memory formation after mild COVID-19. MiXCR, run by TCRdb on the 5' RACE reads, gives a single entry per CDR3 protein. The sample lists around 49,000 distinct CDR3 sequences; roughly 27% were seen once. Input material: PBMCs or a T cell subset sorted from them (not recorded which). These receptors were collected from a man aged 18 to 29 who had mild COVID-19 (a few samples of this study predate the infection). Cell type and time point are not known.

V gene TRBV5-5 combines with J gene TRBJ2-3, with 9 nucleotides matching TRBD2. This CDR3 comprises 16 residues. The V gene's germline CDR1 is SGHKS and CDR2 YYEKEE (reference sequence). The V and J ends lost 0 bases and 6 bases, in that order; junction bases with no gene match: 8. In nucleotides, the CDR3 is TGTGCCAGCAGCTTGGAAGCGGGGGGCTGGACTGATACGCAGTATTTT. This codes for CASSLEAGGWTDTQYF.

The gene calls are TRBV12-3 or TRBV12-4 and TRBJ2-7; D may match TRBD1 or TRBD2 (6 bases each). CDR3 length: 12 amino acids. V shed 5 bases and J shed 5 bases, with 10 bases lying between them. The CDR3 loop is CASSRRGDEQYF. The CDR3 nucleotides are TGTGCCAGCAGTCGAAGGGGGGACGAGCAGTACTTC.

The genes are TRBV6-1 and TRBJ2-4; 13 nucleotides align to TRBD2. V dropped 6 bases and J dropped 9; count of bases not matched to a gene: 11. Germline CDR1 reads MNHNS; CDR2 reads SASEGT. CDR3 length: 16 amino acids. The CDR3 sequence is CASSILAGGNGGIQYF. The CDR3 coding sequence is TGTGCCAGCAGCATACTAGCGGGGGGGAATGGAGGCATTCAGTACTTC.

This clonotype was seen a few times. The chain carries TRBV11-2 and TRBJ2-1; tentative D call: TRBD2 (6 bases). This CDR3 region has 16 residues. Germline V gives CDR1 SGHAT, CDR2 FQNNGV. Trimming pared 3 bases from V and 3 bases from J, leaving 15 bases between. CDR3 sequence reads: CASSLNLPGLYNEQFF. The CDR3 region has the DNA TGTGCCAGCAGCTTGAACCTACCGGGACTCTACAATGAGCAGTTCTTC.

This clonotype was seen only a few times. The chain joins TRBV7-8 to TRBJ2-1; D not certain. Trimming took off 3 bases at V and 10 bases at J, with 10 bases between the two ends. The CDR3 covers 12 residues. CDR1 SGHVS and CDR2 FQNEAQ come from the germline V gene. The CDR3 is CASSLKAEEQFF. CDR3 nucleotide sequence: TGTGCCAGCAGCTTGAAGGCAGAAGAGCAGTTCTTC.

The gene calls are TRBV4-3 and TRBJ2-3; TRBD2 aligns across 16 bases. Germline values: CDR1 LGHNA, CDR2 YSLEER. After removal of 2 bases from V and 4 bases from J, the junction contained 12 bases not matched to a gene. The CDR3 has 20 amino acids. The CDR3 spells CASSQNPTGTSGGVSDTQYF. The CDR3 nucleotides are TGCGCCAGCAGCCAAAACCCCACCGGGACTAGCGGGGGGGTTTCAGATACGCAGTATTTT.

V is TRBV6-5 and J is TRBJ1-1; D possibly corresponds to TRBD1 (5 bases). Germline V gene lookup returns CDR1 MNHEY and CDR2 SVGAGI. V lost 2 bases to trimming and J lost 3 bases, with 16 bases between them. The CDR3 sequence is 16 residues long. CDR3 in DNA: TGTGCCAGCAGTTACCTCCCGACAGCCCTGGACACTGAAGCTTTCTTT. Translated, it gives CASSYLPTALDTEAFF.

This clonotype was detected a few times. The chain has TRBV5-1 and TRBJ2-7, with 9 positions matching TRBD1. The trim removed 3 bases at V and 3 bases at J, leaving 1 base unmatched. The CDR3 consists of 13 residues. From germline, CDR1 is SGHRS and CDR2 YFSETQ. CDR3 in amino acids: CASSWDRDYEQYF. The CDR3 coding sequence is TGCGCCAGCAGCTGGGACAGGGACTACGAGCAGTACTTC.

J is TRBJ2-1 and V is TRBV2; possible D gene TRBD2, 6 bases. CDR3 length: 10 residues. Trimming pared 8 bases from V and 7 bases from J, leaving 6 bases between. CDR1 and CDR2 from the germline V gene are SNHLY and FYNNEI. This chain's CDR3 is CASGRNEQFF. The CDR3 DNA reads TGTGCCAGCGGGAGGAATGAGCAGTTCTTC.